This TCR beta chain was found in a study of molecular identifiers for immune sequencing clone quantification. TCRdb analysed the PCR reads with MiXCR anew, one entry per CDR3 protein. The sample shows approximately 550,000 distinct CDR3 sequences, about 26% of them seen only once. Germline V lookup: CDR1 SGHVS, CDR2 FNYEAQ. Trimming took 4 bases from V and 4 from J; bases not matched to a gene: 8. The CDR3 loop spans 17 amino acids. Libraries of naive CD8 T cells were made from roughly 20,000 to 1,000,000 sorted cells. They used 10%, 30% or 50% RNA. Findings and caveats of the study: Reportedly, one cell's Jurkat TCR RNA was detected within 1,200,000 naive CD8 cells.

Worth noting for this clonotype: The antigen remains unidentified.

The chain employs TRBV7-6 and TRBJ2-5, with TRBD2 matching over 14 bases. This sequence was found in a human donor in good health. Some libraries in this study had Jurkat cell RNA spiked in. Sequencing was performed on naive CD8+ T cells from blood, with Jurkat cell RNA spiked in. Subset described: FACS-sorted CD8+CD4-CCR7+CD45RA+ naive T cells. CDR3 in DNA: TGTGCCAGCAGCTCGACTAGCGGGAGGGCGGCAGGAGAGACCCAGTACTTC. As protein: CASSSTSGRAAGETQYF.